A selection of T cell receptor beta chains follows, all from one sample in a study of CD8+ T cells in alopecia areata. The table came from immunoSEQ multiplex PCR; TCRdb's copy has only in-frame clones and leaves some out. This table holds some 180,000 clones, over 55% found once. Sequenced material: CD4+ T cells sorted from blood, taken at week 0. Source of these receptors: a human donor with alopecia areata. Both conserved end residues are part of each CDR3. The D gene is left open where the match is weak. For some rows the clone size is stated as once, few or many, or as a class when expanded; others skip it.

V: TRBV5-4
J: TRBJ1-2
size: -
D: -
DNA: TGTGCCAGCAGCACGGGCGGCGGCTATGGCTACACCTTC
CDR3: CASSTGGGYGYTF

V: TRBV29-1
J: TRBJ2-1
size: -
D: -
DNA: TGCAGCGTCGCGCTTCCCACCGATAACAATGAGCAGTTCTTC
CDR3: CSVALPTDNNEQFF

V: TRBV10-3
J: TRBJ1-2
size: -
D: TRBD1
DNA: TGTGCCATCAGTGAGCCTAACAGGGGGCGAACCTATGGCTACACCTTC
CDR3: CAISEPNRGRTYGYTF

V: TRBV11-2
J: TRBJ1-2
size: once
D: -
DNA: TGTGCCAGCAGCTTAAGTCCTGGACCGCGATATGGCTACACCTTC
CDR3: CASSLSPGPRYGYTF

V: TRBV5-1
J: TRBJ2-7
size: few
D: -
DNA: TGCGCCAGCAGCTCCTCGGCGGGGGAGCAGTACTTC
CDR3: CASSSSAGEQYF

V: TRBV11-3
J: TRBJ2-1
size: many
D: -
DNA: TGTGCCAGCAGCTTAATAGCCTACAATGAGCAGTTCTTC
CDR3: CASSLIAYNEQFF

V: TRBV25-1
J: TRBJ2-7
size: -
D: TRBD1
DNA: TGTGCCAGCAGTGCGGGACAGGGTCCAATCTACGAGCAGTACTTC
CDR3: CASSAGQGPIYEQYF

V: TRBV21-1
J: TRBJ2-2
size: -
D: -
DNA: TGTGCCAGCAGCAAAGGACAGAACACCGGGGAGCTGTTTTTT
CDR3: CASSKGQNTGELFF

V: TRBV19
J: TRBJ1-2
size: few
D: -
DNA: TGTGCCAGTGAAAAGAGGGGTAACTATGGCTACACCTTC
CDR3: CASEKRGNYGYTF

V: TRBV30
J: TRBJ1-2
size: -
D: -
DNA: TGTGCCTGGTACCCCGGCGGGCCTAACTATGGCTACACCTTC
CDR3: CAWYPGGPNYGYTF

V: TRBV30
J: TRBJ2-3
size: -
D: -
DNA: TGTGCCTGGAGCGCCGGACTGAAAGGGCAAGATACGCAGTATTTT
CDR3: CAWSAGLKGQDTQYF

V: TRBV18
J: TRBJ2-3
size: -
D: -
DNA: TGTGCCAGCTCTCCTGACGGCACCAGCACAGATACGCAGTATTTT
CDR3: CASSPDGTSTDTQYF

V: TRBV5-1
J: TRBJ2-7
size: once
D: -
DNA: TGCGCCAGCAGCTTGGGGTGGGACCAGCTCTCCTACGAGCAGTACTTC
CDR3: CASSLGWDQLSYEQYF

V: TRBV9
J: TRBJ2-2
size: -
D: -
DNA: TGTGCCAGCAGCGAAGGGACTAACACCGGGGAGCTGTTTTTT
CDR3: CASSEGTNTGELFF

V: TRBV6-5
J: TRBJ1-5
size: -
D: -
DNA: TGTGCCAGCAGGCAGGGCAATCAGCCCCAGCATTTT
CDR3: CASRQGNQPQHF

V: TRBV25-1
J: TRBJ1-2
size: -
D: -
DNA: TGTGCCTCCTGCTGCGGCTACACCTTC
CDR3: CASCCGYTF

V: TRBV7-7
J: TRBJ1-1
size: -
D: TRBD1
DNA: TGTGCCAGCAGCTCAACAGACAGGGAGAACACTGAAGCTTTCTTT
CDR3: CASSSTDRENTEAFF

V: TRBV6-4
J: TRBJ2-3
size: -
D: TRBD1
DNA: TGTGCCAGCAGTCCCGACAGGGGCACAGATACGCAGTATTTT
CDR3: CASSPDRGTDTQYF

V: TRBV4-3
J: TRBJ1-6
size: few
D: -
DNA: TGCGCCAGCAGCCAAGAGTGGGGTTCACCCCTCCACTTT
CDR3: CASSQEWGSPLHF

V: TRBV15
J: TRBJ2-7
size: once
D: -
DNA: TGTGCCACCAGCAGGGACAGTTCCTACGAGCAGTACTTC
CDR3: CATSRDSSYEQYF

V: TRBV4-3
J: TRBJ2-3
size: few
D: -
DNA: TGCGCCAGCAGCCCAACGGAGGGGGGGCCTCAAGATACGCAGTATTTT
CDR3: CASSPTEGGPQDTQYF

V: TRBV20-1
J: TRBJ2-1
size: few
D: -
DNA: TGCAGTGCTACCTTTCACAATGAGCAGTTCTTC
CDR3: CSATFHNEQFF

V: TRBV13
J: TRBJ2-1
size: few
D: -
DNA: TGTGCCAGCAGCCCCCTCGCGGGGGAGCAGTTCTTC
CDR3: CASSPLAGEQFF

V: TRBV7-2
J: TRBJ2-7
size: -
D: TRBD1
DNA: TGTGCCAGCAGCTTAGGGGCAGGACAGGGATACGAGCAGTACTTC
CDR3: CASSLGAGQGYEQYF

V: TRBV30
J: TRBJ2-7
size: -
D: -
DNA: TGTGCCTGGAGTGTGAGTGGGAACGAGCAGTACTTC
CDR3: CAWSVSGNEQYF